Reported below is one T cell receptor (beta chain). Compared with germline, one end of the junction differs, possibly owing to a read error. This sample is drawn from a study of blood T cell repertoires in COVID-19. Assay: immunoSEQ multiplex PCR; the TCRdb copy retains only in-frame clones and omits some. The repertoire includes under 250,000 clones, 83% of them detected once, and 4.8% sits in the top ten. Germline V lookup: CDR1 SGDLS, CDR2 YYNGEE. This CDR3 spans 16 amino acids. Input material: PBMCs or T cells enriched from blood (not recorded which). The clonotype was recovered from a woman aged 50 to 60 who had been exposed to COVID-19. The chain is built from TRBV9 and TRBJ2-3, with 13 bases that match TRBD2. CDR3 in DNA: TGTGCCAGCAGCGCCTCACTAGCGGGGGGGACAGGTACGCAGTATTTT. As protein: CASSASLAGGTGTQYF.